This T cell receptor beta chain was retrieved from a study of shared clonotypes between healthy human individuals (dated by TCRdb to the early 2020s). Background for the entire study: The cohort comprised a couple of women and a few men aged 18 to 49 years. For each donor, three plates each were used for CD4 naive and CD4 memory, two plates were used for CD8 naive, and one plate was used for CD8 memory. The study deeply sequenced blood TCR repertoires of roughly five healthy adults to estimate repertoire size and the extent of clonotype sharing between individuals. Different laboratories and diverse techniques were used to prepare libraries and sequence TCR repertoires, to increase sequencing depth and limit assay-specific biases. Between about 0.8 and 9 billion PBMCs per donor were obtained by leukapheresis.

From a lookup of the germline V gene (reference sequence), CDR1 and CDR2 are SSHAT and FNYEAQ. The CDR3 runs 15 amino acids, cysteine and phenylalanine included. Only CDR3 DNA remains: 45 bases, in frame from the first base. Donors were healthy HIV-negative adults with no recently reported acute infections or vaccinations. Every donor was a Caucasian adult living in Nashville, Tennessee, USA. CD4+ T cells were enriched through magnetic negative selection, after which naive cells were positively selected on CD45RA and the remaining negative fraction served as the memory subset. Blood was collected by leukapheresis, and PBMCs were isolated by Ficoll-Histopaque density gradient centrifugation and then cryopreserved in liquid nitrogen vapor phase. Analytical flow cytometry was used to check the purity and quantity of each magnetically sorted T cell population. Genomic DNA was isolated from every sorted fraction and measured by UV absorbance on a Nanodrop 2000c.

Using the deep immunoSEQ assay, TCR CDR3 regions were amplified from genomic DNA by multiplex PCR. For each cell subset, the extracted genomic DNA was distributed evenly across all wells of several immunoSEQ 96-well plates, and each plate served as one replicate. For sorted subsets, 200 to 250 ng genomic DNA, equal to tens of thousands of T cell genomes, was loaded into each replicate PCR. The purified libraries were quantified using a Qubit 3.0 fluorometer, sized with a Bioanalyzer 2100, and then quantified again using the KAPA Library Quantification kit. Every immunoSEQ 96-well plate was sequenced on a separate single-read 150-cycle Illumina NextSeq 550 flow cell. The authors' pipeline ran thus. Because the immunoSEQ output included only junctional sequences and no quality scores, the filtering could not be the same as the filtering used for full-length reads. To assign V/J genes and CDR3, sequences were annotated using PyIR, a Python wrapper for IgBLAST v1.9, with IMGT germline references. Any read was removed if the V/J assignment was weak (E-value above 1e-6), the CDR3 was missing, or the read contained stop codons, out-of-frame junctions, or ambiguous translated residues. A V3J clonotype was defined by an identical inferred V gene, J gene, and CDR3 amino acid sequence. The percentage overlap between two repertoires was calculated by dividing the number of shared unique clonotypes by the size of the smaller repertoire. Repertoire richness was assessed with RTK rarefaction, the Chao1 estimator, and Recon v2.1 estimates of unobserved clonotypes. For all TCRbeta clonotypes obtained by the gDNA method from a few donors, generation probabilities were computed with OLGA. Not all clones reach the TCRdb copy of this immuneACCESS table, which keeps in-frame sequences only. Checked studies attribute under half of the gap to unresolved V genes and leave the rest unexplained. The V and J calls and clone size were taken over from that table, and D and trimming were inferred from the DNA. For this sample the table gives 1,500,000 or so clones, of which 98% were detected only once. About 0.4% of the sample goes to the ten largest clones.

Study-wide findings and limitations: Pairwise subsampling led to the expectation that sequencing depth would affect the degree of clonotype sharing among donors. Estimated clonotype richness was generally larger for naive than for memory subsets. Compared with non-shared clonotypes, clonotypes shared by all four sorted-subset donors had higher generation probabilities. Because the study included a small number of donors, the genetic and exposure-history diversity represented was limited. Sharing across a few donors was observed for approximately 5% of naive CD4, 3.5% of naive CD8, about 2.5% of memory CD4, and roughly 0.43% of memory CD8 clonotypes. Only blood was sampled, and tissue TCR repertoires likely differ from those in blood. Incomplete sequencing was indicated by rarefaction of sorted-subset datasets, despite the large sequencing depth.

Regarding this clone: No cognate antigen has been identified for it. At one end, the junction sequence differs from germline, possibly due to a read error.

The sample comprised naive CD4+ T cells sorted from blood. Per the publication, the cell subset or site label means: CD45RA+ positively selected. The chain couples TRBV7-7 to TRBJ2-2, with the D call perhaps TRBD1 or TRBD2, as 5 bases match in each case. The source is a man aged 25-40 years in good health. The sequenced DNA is TGTGCTAGCAGCTCCTCCCGGGGCAACACCGGGGAGCTGTTTTTT. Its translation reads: CASSSSRGNTGELFF.